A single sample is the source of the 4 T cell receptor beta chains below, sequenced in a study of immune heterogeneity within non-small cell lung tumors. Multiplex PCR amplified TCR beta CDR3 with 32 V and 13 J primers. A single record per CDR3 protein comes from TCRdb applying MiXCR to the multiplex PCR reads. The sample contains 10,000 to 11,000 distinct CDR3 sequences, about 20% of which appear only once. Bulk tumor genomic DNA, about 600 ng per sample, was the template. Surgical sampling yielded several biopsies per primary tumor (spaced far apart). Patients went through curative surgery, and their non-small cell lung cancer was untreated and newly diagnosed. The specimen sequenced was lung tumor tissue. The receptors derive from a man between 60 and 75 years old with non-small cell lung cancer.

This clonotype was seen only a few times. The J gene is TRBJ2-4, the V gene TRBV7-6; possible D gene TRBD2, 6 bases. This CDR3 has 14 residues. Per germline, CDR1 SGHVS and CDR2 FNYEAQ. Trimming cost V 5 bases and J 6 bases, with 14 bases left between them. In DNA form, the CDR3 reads TGTGCCAGCAGCCTCCACGGGCGGGGAAACATTCAGTACTTC. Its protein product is CASSLHGRGNIQYF.

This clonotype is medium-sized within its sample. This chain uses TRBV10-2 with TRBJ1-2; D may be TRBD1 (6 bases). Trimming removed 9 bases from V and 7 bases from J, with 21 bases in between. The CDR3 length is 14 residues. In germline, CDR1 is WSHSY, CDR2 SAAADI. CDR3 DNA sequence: TGCGCCAGTACCGAATTAAGGGGGAGTGGTGGCTACACCTTC. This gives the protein CASTELRGSGGYTF.

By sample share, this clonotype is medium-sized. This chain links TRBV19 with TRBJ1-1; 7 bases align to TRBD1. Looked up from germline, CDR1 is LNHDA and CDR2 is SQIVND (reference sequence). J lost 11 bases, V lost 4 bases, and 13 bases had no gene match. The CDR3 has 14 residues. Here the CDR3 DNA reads TGTGCCAGTAGTACCATCCCGGGACAGAGGTCGGCTTTCTTT. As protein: CASSTIPGQRSAFF.

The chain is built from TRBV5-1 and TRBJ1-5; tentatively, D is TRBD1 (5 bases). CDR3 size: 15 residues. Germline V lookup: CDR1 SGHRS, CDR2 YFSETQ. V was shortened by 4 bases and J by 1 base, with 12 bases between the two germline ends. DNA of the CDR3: TGCGCCAGCAGCCGCGGGACGGACAGCAATCAGCCCCAGCATTTT. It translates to CASSRGTDSNQPQHF.